These 13 T cell receptor beta chains came from one sample sequenced in a study of cytomegalovirus exposure and HLA in healthy donors. Primers for the PCR totalled 60 Vbeta and 13 Jbeta. Clones were sequenced by immunoSEQ multiplex PCR, and TCRdb holds only the in-frame ones, with some missing. The sample carries around 27,000 clones, about 66% recorded once. The sequencing sample was made of PBMCs. These receptors all come from a male donor in good health and CMV-seropositive.

The chain recombines TRBV2 with TRBJ2-7; D gene unclear. The V gene's germline CDR1 is SNHLY and CDR2 FYNNEI. The CDR3 is 13 residues long. V shed 4 bases and J shed 1 base, with 8 bases lying between them. The CDR3 spells CASSAVVSYEQYF. CDR3 sequence (DNA): TGTGCCAGCAGTGCGGTGGTATCCTACGAGCAGTACTTC.

The chain uses TRBV6-1 and TRBJ2-5; 9 bases match TRBD1. The junction had 11 bases not matched to a gene; V was cut back by 4 bases and J by 5 bases. The germline gives CDR1 MNHNS, CDR2 SASEGT. The CDR3 extends over 16 amino acids. The CDR3 nucleotides are TGTGCCAGCAGTGGCAACCCCGGGACAGGGCGGGAGACCCAGTACTTC. Its protein product is CASSGNPGTGRETQYF.

The V call is TRBV30, the J call TRBJ1-2; 8 positions agree with TRBD1. The CDR3 totals 17 residues. With V trimmed by 1 base and J by 5 bases, 15 bases remained unmatched. Germline CDR1 is GTSNPN and CDR2 is SVGIG (reference sequence). CDR3 sequence reads: CAWSADRRRTGLYGYTF. CDR3 sequence (DNA): TGTGCCTGGAGTGCCGACCGACGAAGGACAGGGCTTTATGGCTACACCTTC. Combining the CDR3 with reference TRBV30 and TRBJ1-2 gives the whole variable domain SQTIHQWPATLVQPVGSPLSLECTVEGTSNPNLYWYRQAAGRGLQLLFYSVGIGQISSEVPQNLSASRPQDRQFILSSKKLLLSDSGFYLCAWSADRRRTGLYGYTFGSGTRLTVV.

This clone was found a few times. This chain uses TRBV5-1 with TRBJ2-5; D is unclear. Trimming shortened V by 4 bases and J by 2 bases, and 9 bases separated the two germline ends. In germline, CDR1 is SGHRS, CDR2 YFSETQ. The CDR3 loop spans 13 amino acids. CDR3 sequence (DNA): TGCGCCAGCAGCCCCCACTCGCAAGAGACCCAGTACTTC. Its protein product is CASSPHSQETQYF.

The chain employs TRBV6-4 and TRBJ1-1; D not certain. Between the trimmed V and J ends, which lost 3 bases and 4 bases, there was a span of 12 bases. The CDR3 sequence is 14 residues long. CDR1 and CDR2 from the germline V gene are MRHNA and SNTAGT. The CDR3 spells CASSEEAVVTEAFF. The CDR3 DNA reads TGTGCCAGCAGTGAAGAGGCGGTCGTCACTGAAGCTTTCTTT.

The J gene is TRBJ1-2, the V gene TRBV4-1; D may be TRBD1 (5 bases). Trimming cost V 0 bases and J 4 bases, with 12 bases left between them. The germline CDR1 and CDR2 sequences are MGHRA and YSYEKL. The CDR3 totals 15 residues. The CDR3 spells CASSQDPQGGYGYTF. CDR3 bases: TGCGCCAGCAGCCAAGATCCCCAGGGAGGCTATGGCTACACCTTC.

This clone turned up a few times. This chain uses TRBV9 with TRBJ2-1; 7 nucleotides align to TRBD2. V trimming: 3 bases; J trimming: 9 bases; junction bases outside the gene matches: 15. CDR1 is SGDLS, CDR2 YYNGEE, per germline. The CDR3 length is 16 residues. Written as DNA, the CDR3 is TGTGCCAGCAGCGATCTGTGGGTAGCGGGTAGGAGTGAGCAGTTCTTC. It encodes CASSDLWVAGRSEQFF.

This clone was seen a few times. The chain has TRBV6-6 and TRBJ2-5, with 8 positions matching TRBD2. Germline V gives CDR1 MNHNY, CDR2 SVGAGI (reference sequence). The CDR3 loop spans 14 amino acids. Trimming cost V 8 bases and J 5 bases; bases outside gene matches: 10. The CDR3 bases are TGTGCCAGCTCTGGAAGGACTAGCTCCGAGACCCAGTACTTC. Its protein is CASSGRTSSETQYF.

This clone was counted between two and nine times. This chain connects TRBV5-1 to TRBJ2-2; tentative D call: TRBD1 (6 bases). V lost 0 bases and J 1 base, leaving 10 bases between the germline ends. The CDR3 is 16 amino acids. CDR1 and CDR2 (germline): SGHRS, YFSETQ. The CDR3 DNA reads as TGCGCCAGCAGCTTGGGGAAGACAGGGAACACCGGGGAGCTGTTTTTT. Translation gives CASSLGKTGNTGELFF. Variable domain in full (rest from reference TRBV5-1 and TRBJ2-2): KAGVTQTPRYLIKTRGQQVTLSCSPISGHRSVSWYQQTPGQGLQFLFEYFSETQRNKGNFPGRFSGRQFSNSRSEMNVSTLELGDSALYLCASSLGKTGNTGELFFGEGSRLTVL.

The chain combines TRBV6-1 with TRBJ2-7, with D perhaps matching TRBD2 (5 bases). This CDR3 has 13 amino acids. Germline loops: CDR1 MNHNS, CDR2 SASEGT. Trimming left V 2 bases short and J 12 bases short, with 17 bases between. For the CDR3, the DNA is TGTGCCAGCAGTGAACGGGATACGCCCCCCCGGTACTTC. Translation gives CASSERDTPPRYF.

The chain uses TRBV28 and TRBJ2-5; weak D call: TRBD2 (6 bases). CDR3 size: 14 residues. Trimming removed 6 bases from V and 5 bases from J, with 16 bases in between. Germline CDR1 and CDR2: MDHEN and SYDVKM. CDR3 in amino acids: CASSRRGGGETQYF. CDR3 nucleotide sequence: TGTGCCAGCAGCCGGCGTGGCGGAGGGGAGACCCAGTACTTC.

The sample holds a few counts of this clone. The rearrangement uses TRBV29-1 and TRBJ2-1, with TRBD2 matching 11 bases. Germline CDR1 and CDR2: SQVTM and ANQGSEA. CDR3 length equals 10 residues. V shed 2 bases, J shed 15 bases, and the junction held 0 bases outside the gene matches. This CDR3 is CSVETSGGFF. In DNA, the CDR3 is TGCAGCGTTGAAACTAGCGGGGGGTTCTTC.

V gene TRBV10-1 combines with J gene TRBJ1-1, with 8 positions matching TRBD1. This CDR3 is 16 amino acids long. V lost 2 bases to trimming and J lost 0 bases; unmatched junction nucleotides: 5. Per the germline V gene, CDR1 is WNHNN and CDR2 is SYGVQD (reference sequence). CDR3 sequence reads: CASSERTGNMNTEAFF. The CDR3, as DNA: TGCGCCAGCAGTGAGAGGACAGGGAACATGAACACTGAAGCTTTCTTT.